This T cell receptor beta chain was identified during a study of tumor-infiltrating lymphocytes in glioblastoma multiforme. Three nested ARM-PCR rounds with V-beta and C-beta primers built TCRB libraries. TCRB-specific cDNA synthesis used approximately 0.5 ug of total RNA. These TCRB libraries lack any described unique molecular identifiers. TCRdb re-called the multiplex PCR reads through MiXCR, storing one row per CDR3 protein. The sample carries approximately 9,300 distinct CDR3 sequences, about 66% recorded once. With respect to this clonotype: Antigen specificity is unknown. Because it lacks the conserved phenylalanine or tryptophan at the end, this CDR3 is likely a read error.

This CDR3 has 14 residues. The germline V gene has CDR1 SQVTM and CDR2 ANQGSEA. Notes on the study in general: RNA-based TCR sequencing may distort clone frequencies, since cells carry unequal TCR transcript numbers. The TCR and somatic mutation analysis included just one glioblastoma patient.

Sequenced input: brain tumor tissue. The rearrangement joins TRBV29-1 to TRBJ2-1; the D gene is possibly TRBD1 (6 bases). The TCR originated in a male donor with glioblastoma. This chain's CDR3 is CNVVGRQGSNEQFL. The CDR3, as DNA: TGCAACGTTGTGGGGCGGCAGGGGAGCAATGAGCAGTTCTTA.